This T cell receptor (beta chain) was captured by sequencing in a study of a mutant IDH1 vaccine in newly diagnosed glioma. Study in general: Earlier treatment was radiotherapy, temozolomide, or both, with most getting both.

The method was immunoSEQ multiplex PCR; TCRdb's version includes in-frame clones alone and lacks a portion of them. The sample consists of approximately 80,000 clones, approximately 75% of them appearing once. Time point noted: week 47, end of study. Every vaccination contained 300 ug of the mutant IDH1 20-mer peptide and was paired with topical imiquimod. Eight vaccine injections were given to patients in weeks 1, 3, 5, 7, 11, 15, 19 and 23. Each donor presented with a new WHO grade 3 or 4 astrocytoma that tested IDH1-mutant and showed ATRX loss. Study-wide findings and caveats: Changes in the top peripheral T cell clonotypes seemingly had no bearing on pseudoprogression.

As for this clone: What it recognizes is unknown. The junction departs from the called germline gene at one end, perhaps through a read error.

This CDR3 contains 16 residues. Germline values: CDR1 SSHAT, CDR2 FNYEAQ (reference sequence). The chain has TRBV7-7 and TRBJ2-2; 8 bases fit TRBD2. The sample in question was PBMCs, obtained from a glioma patient whose treatment included an IDH1 peptide vaccine. This clonotype was obtained from a man aged 40-50 years with glioma. As DNA, the CDR3 is TGTGCTAGCAGCTCGTGGACTAGCCCGAACACCGGGGAGCTGTTTTTT. It translates to CASSSWTSPNTGELFF.